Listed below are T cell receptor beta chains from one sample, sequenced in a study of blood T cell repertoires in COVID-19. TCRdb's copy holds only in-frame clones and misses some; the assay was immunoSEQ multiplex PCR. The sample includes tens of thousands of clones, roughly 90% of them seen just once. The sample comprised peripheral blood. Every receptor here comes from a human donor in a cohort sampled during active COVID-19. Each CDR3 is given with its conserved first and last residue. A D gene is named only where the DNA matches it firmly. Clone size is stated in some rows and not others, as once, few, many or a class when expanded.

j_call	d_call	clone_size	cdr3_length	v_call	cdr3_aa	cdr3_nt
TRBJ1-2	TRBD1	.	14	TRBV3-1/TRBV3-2	CASSSPGQVDGYTF	TGTGCCAGCAGCTCTCCGGGACAGGTTGATGGCTACACCTTC
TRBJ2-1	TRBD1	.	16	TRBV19	CASSIVPGQGNHEQFF	TGTGCCAGTAGTATAGTTCCGGGACAGGGGAACCATGAGCAGTTCTTC
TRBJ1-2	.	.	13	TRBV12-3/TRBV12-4	CASSRGEDYGYTF	TGTGCCAGCAGCCGAGGGGAGGACTATGGCTACACCTTC
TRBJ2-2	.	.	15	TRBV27	CASSQYRGGTGELFF	TGTGCCAGCAGTCAATACAGGGGGGGCACCGGGGAGCTGTTTTTT
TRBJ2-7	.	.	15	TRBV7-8	CASSPTWTSSYEQYF	TGTGCCAGCAGCCCCACTTGGACAAGCTCCTACGAGCAGTACTTC
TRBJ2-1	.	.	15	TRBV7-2	CASSLVGGPPNEQFF	TGTGCCAGCAGCTTAGTCGGGGGGCCCCCCAATGAGCAGTTCTTC
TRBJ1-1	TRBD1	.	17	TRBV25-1	CASSTLRGLGANTEAFF	TGTGCCAGCAGCACCCTAAGGGGGCTTGGGGCCAACACTGAAGCTTTCTTT
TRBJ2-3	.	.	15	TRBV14	CASSQVGGPRVTQYF	TGTGCCAGCAGCCAAGTTGGCGGGCCCCGGGTTACGCAGTATTTT
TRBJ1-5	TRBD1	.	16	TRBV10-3	CAISESKAGGPQPQHF	TGTGCCATCAGTGAGTCGAAGGCAGGGGGCCCTCAGCCCCAGCATTTT
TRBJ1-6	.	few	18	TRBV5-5	CASSLGRISRGRGSPLHF	TGTGCCAGCAGCTTGGGCCGGATATCCAGGGGAAGGGGTTCACCCCTCCACTTT
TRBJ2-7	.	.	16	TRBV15	CATSRDAVGFTYEQYF	TGTGCCACCAGCAGAGACGCTGTCGGGTTTACCTACGAGCAGTACTTC
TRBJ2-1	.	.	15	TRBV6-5	CASTPQGLVYNEQFF	TGTGCCAGCACCCCCCAGGGTCTAGTCTACAATGAGCAGTTCTTC
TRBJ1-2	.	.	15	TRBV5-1	CASSLDPNRSGGYTF	TGCGCCAGCAGCTTGGACCCCAACAGGTCCGGGGGCTACACCTTC
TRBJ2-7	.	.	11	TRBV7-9	CASSSIYEQYF	TGTGCCAGCAGCTCAATCTACGAGCAGTACTTC
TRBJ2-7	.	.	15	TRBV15	CATSKDTLSSYEQYF	TGTGCCACCAGCAAGGACACTTTGAGCTCCTACGAGCAGTACTTC
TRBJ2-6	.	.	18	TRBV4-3	CASSQDLLGGTGANVLTF	TGCGCCAGCAGCCAAGATCTCCTCGGGGGAACAGGGGCCAACGTCCTGACTTTC